These 2 T cell receptor beta chains came from one sample sequenced in a study of response to subunit inactivated influenza vaccine. TCRdb processed the RT-PCR reads anew with MiXCR; each CDR3 protein has one entry. The repertoire has about 500,000 distinct CDR3 sequences, over 10% of them found once; the top ten carry around 14%. Sample: PBMCs from blood, taken roughly 46 days after vaccination. The receptors here all came from a man aged 45-65 years who received an inactivated influenza vaccine.

This clonotype was detected only a few times. The gene calls are TRBV20-1 and TRBJ2-4; D remains ambiguous. There are 16 residues in the CDR3. Germline V gives CDR1 DFQATT, CDR2 SNEGSKA (reference sequence). V lost 4 bases to trimming and J lost 7 bases, with 23 bases between them. CDR3 in DNA: TGCAGTGCTACAATCGCCGGGTCTCCTACAACGAACATTCAGTACTTC. Residues: CSATIAGSPTTNIQYF.

The sample holds many counts of this clonotype. The chain is built from TRBV7-8 and TRBJ2-6; D call uncertain. The germline V gene has CDR1 SGHVS and CDR2 FQNEAQ. Trimming cost V 5 bases and J 0 bases, with 8 bases left between them. The CDR3 totals 15 residues. The CDR3 coding sequence is TGTGCCAGCAGCCCCTCTCTCTCTGGGGCCAACGTCCTGACTTTC. It translates to CASSPSLSGANVLTF.